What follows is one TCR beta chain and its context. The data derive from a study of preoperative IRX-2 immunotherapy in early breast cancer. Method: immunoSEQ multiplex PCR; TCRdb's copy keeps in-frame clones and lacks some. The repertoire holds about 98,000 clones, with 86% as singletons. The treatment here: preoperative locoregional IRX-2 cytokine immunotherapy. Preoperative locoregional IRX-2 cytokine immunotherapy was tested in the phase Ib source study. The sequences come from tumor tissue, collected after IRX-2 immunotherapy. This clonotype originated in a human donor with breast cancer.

In DNA, the CDR3 is TGTGCCAGCAGTTACTCGTTACAGGGAGGCTCCTACGAGCAGTACTTC. As protein: CASSYSLQGGSYEQYF. The chain combines TRBV6-8 with TRBJ2-7; D possibly uses TRBD1 or TRBD2 (6 bases each). The CDR3 extends over 16 amino acids. Germline CDR1 MNHGY, CDR2 SAAAGT. The ends were cut back, 0 bases at V and 0 bases at J, with 12 bases in the middle.